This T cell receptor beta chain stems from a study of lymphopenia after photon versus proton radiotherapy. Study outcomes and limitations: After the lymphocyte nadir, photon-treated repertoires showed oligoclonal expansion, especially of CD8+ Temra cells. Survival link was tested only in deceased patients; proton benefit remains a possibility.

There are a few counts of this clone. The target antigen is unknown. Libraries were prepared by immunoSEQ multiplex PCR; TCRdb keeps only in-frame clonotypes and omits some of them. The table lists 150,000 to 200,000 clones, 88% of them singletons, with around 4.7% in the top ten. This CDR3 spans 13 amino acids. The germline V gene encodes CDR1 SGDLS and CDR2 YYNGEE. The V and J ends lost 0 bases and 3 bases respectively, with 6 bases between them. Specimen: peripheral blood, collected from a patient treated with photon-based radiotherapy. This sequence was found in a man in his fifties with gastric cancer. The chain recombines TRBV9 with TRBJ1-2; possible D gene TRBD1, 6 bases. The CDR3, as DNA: TGTGCCAGCAGCGTAGACAGGGACTATGGCTACACCTTC. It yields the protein CASSVDRDYGYTF.